The clone carrying this T cell receptor beta chain came up a few times. Its antigen is unidentified. The study sequenced cultured CD4+ T cell DNA using the Oncomine TCR Beta short-read assay. Via MiXCR, TCRdb re-called the PCR reads, giving one row per CDR3 protein. The repertoire holds roughly 5,000 distinct CDR3 sequences, with around 28% as singletons. This sample was taken from a study of vaccination and CD4 T cells after COVID-19. Study-wide context: Every culture used as a control got a CEFX pool, an HIV-1 Nef pool, or no peptide.

Documented treatment: approximately nine-day PBMC culture with coronavirus spike peptide pools or control peptides (ViraFEST assay). During the years 2011-2018, before the COVID-19 pandemic, the unexposed donor's CD4+ T cells were collected. The medium had half its volume replaced with fresh IL-2 medium on days 3 and 7. The CDR3 totals 16 residues. Germline CDR1 and CDR2: DFQATT and SNEGSKA (reference sequence). Trimming took 6 bases from V and 7 from J; bases not matched to a gene: 11. The chain has TRBV20-1 and TRBJ2-1; 14 positions match TRBD2. This TCR derives from a human donor in good health. Sequencing was performed on CD4+ T cells from blood, cultured in vitro. The CDR3 DNA reads TGCAGTGCACAGGGACTAGCGGGGGCGCCTTTAAATGAGCAGTTCTTC. Protein: CSAQGLAGAPLNEQFF.